What follows is one TCR beta chain and its context. This specimen comes from a study of cytomegalovirus exposure and HLA in healthy donors. The PCR used 60 Vbeta and 13 Jbeta primers. Data came from immunoSEQ multiplex PCR; TCRdb stores just in-frame clones and leaves some out. This table holds about 200,000 clones. This CDR3 region has 13 residues. V lost 3 bases, J lost 9 bases, and 12 bases lay in between. Germline CDR1 and CDR2: LNHDA and SQIVND (reference sequence). This chain connects TRBV19 to TRBJ1-5; a weak D match, TRBD1 (5 bases). Input material: PBMCs. This sequence was found in a boy aged 5-17 years in good health and CMV-seronegative. CDR3 DNA sequence: TGTGCCAGTAGTATCGTCAGGGCGCGGCCCCAGCATTTT. Protein sequence: CASSIVRARPQHF.